Listed here are 20 T cell receptor beta chains from one sample, sequenced in a study of response to subunit inactivated influenza vaccine (dated by TCRdb to about 2018). The protocol used for the library was RT-PCR. Sequencing took place on an Illumina HiSeq 2500. TCRdb reran the public reads through fastp at Q25 and MiXCR, keeping productive beta chains. Rows are unified per CDR3 protein, each entry keeping the most common DNA and genes. The sample data list roughly 760,000 distinct CDR3 sequences, and around 20% of these were observed just once. Of the sample, 10% is held by the ten largest clones. Source: PBMCs from blood, taken roughly 5 days after vaccination. The receptors were gathered from a man aged 50 to 59 who received an inactivated influenza vaccine. Donor details come from another sample of the same person, matched by shared clones.

The V call is TRBV6-1, the J call TRBJ2-2, with D hard to call. CDR1 and CDR2 from the germline V gene are MNHNS and SASEGT. The CDR3 consists of 14 residues. Trimming took off 1 base at V and 6 bases at J, with 9 bases between the two ends. CDR3 sequence reads: CASSEGVFSGELFF. CDR3 nucleotide sequence: TGTGCCAGCAGTGAAGGGGTCTTTTCCGGGGAGCTGTTTTTT.

This chain joins TRBV5-5 and TRBJ2-2; weak D call: TRBD1 (6 bases). The CDR3 spans 15 residues. V was shortened by 1 base and J by 8 bases, with 15 bases between the two germline ends. Per the germline V gene, CDR1 is SGHKS and CDR2 is YYEKEE (reference sequence). CDR3 sequence (DNA): TGTGCCAGCAGCTTGTCATCACAGGGATCTGGGGAGCTGTTTTTT. This translates into CASSLSSQGSGELFF.

This clonotype was seen repeatedly, ten times or more. The chain joins TRBV7-2 to TRBJ2-1; TRBD1 matches 10 bases. Germline CDR1 and CDR2: SGHTA and FQGNSA. V shed 1 base and J 6 bases; nucleotides not matched to a gene: 3. The CDR3 totals 15 residues. DNA of the CDR3: TGTGCCAGCAGCTTAGAGGGACAGGGGTTCAATGAGCAGTTCTTC. Amino acid sequence: CASSLEGQGFNEQFF. The full variable domain, with the rest looked up from reference TRBV7-2 and TRBJ2-1, is GAGVSQSPSNKVTEKGKDVELRCDPISGHTALYWYRQSLGQGLEFLIYFQGNSAPDKSGLPSDRFSAERTGGSVSTLTIQRTQQEDSAVYLCASSLEGQGFNEQFFGPGTRLTVL.

The rearrangement uses TRBV12-3 or TRBV12-4 and TRBJ2-2; the D gene is possibly TRBD1 (6 bases). CDR3 size: 13 residues. Trimming removed 6 bases at V and 5 bases at J, with 10 bases between. The CDR3 is CASRSDSTGELFF. Here the CDR3 DNA reads TGTGCCAGCAGGTCGGACAGTACCGGGGAGCTGTTTTTT.

This clonotype was counted between two and nine times. The V call is TRBV10-3, the J call TRBJ1-1; a weak D match, TRBD1 (6 bases). The CDR3 extends over 13 amino acids. Trimming took off 3 bases at V and 5 bases at J, with 10 bases between the two ends. The germline gives CDR1 ENHRY, CDR2 SYGVKD. The CDR3 coding sequence is TGTGCCATCAGTGAACAGGGACGGACTGAAGCTTTCTTT. Its protein is CAISEQGRTEAFF.

The V call is TRBV9, the J call TRBJ2-5; D may be TRBD1 or TRBD2 (5 bases each). V dropped 3 bases and J dropped 7 bases, with 10 bases sitting between them. CDR3 size: 12 residues. The germline CDR1 and CDR2 sequences are SGDLS and YYNGEE. The CDR3 region has the DNA TGTGCCAGCAGCGCATTGAGGGGGACCCAGTACTTC. As protein: CASSALRGTQYF. The whole variable domain, filled in from reference TRBV9 and TRBJ2-5, reads DSGVTQTPKHLITATGQRVTLRCSPRSGDLSVYWYQQSLDQGLQFLIQYYNGEERAKGNILERFSAQQFPDLHSELNLSSLELGDSALYFCASSALRGTQYFGPGTRLLVL.

This clonotype has ten or more counts. In DNA form, the CDR3 reads TGTGCCAGCTTTAGGTCAACTAATGAAAAACTGTTTTTT. Its translation is CASFRSTNEKLFF. V gene TRBV12-3 or TRBV12-4 combines with J gene TRBJ1-4; no firm D call. V was clipped by 8 bases and J by 0 bases, with 7 bases between them. This CDR3 comprises 13 residues.

This chain uses TRBV10-3 with TRBJ2-3; TRBD2 aligns across 13 bases. Per the germline V gene, CDR1 is ENHRY and CDR2 is SYGVKD. With V trimmed by 4 bases and J by 5 bases, 9 bases remained unmatched. The CDR3 extends over 17 amino acids. CDR3 in DNA: TGTGCCATCAGTGGAGGGACTAGCGGGGCCCGGGGAGATACGCAGTATTTT. It yields the protein CAISGGTSGARGDTQYF.

This clonotype was counted between two and nine times. The chain has TRBV7-6 and TRBJ1-2; TRBD1 matches 9 bases. The germline V gene has CDR1 SGHVS and CDR2 FNYEAQ. The CDR3 has 15 amino acids. V trimming: 5 bases; J trimming: 4 bases; junction bases outside the gene matches: 8. The CDR3, as DNA: TGTGCCAGCAGCCAGGGACAGGGTTCCTCCTATGGCTACACCTTC. Protein product: CASSQGQGSSYGYTF.

This rearrangement joins TRBV13 to TRBJ2-1; 12 bases fit TRBD2. Germline CDR1 PRHDT, CDR2 FYEKMQ (reference sequence). The junction had 10 bases not matched to a gene; V was cut back by 5 bases and J by 8 bases. The CDR3 runs to 16 residues. The CDR3 sequence is CASSEPLAGGPYEQFF. The CDR3 coding sequence is TGTGCCAGCAGCGAACCTCTAGCGGGAGGGCCCTATGAGCAGTTCTTC.

Only a few counts were recorded for this clonotype. The gene calls are TRBV19 and TRBJ1-5, with D unclear. From germline, CDR1 is LNHDA and CDR2 SQIVND (reference sequence). The CDR3 extends over 12 amino acids. V was pared by 11 bases and J by 2 bases, with 10 bases between. CDR3 protein: CASHRGNQPQHF. The CDR3 DNA reads TGTGCCTCCCACCGGGGCAATCAGCCCCAGCATTTT.

The rearrangement uses TRBV24-1 and TRBJ1-2; no clear D gene. The CDR3 has 13 amino acids. CDR1 is KGHDR, CDR2 SFDVKD, per germline. Deletions cut 3 bases from V and 7 bases from J, with 11 bases between. The CDR3 DNA reads as TGTGCCACCAGTGATCCAAGGGTCCGTGGCTACACCTTC. Protein product: CATSDPRVRGYTF.

As to this clonotype: Compared with germline, one end of the junction differs, possibly owing to a read error. The J gene is TRBJ2-5, the V gene TRBV4-3; TRBD1 matches 8 bases. Germline V gene data show CDR1 as LGHNA and CDR2 as YSLEER. The CDR3 totals 14 residues. CDR3 amino acids: CACSQDRGTETQYF. The CDR3 nucleotides read TGCGCCTGCAGCCAAGACAGGGGTACGGAGACCCAGTACTTC.

The chain carries TRBV10-2 and TRBJ1-2; 10 bases line up with TRBD1. The trim removed 0 bases at V and 3 bases at J, leaving 4 bases unmatched. Looked up from germline, CDR1 is WSHSY and CDR2 is SAAADI. The CDR3 consists of 16 residues. This CDR3 reads CASSESRTGGDYGYTF. The CDR3 bases are TGCGCCAGCAGTGAGTCCAGGACAGGGGGGGACTATGGCTACACCTTC.

CDR3 region: CASSDPRGTTVQNTGELFF. The CDR3 coding sequence is TGTGCCAGCAGTGACCCCCGCGGGACGACAGTTCAAAACACCGGGGAGCTGTTTTTT. The chain uses TRBV2 and TRBJ2-2, with TRBD2 as a possible D gene (6 bases). CDR1 and CDR2 (germline): SNHLY, FYNNEI. This CDR3 is built from 19 residues. The V end was cut by 3 bases, the J end by 2 bases, with 22 bases between. Based on the CDR3 plus reference TRBV2 and TRBJ2-2, the full variable domain is EPEVTQTPSHQVTQMGQEVILRCVPISNHLYFYWYRQILGQKVEFLVSFYNNEISEKSEIFDDQFSVERPDGSNFTLKIRSTKLEDSAMYFCASSDPRGTTVQNTGELFFGEGSRLTVL.

V and J are TRBV4-2 and TRBJ2-1; TRBD1 might be the D (6 bases). Germline values: CDR1 LGHNA, CDR2 YNFKEQ. V was shortened by 3 bases and J by 9 bases, with 15 bases between the two germline ends. The CDR3 loop spans 14 amino acids. The CDR3 bases are TGTGCCAGCAGCCAGATTCAGGGGATCGGTGAGCAGTTCTTC. It specifies CASSQIQGIGEQFF.

The genes are TRBV3-1 and TRBJ1-5; TRBD1 agrees at 7 bases. CDR3 length: 14 amino acids. V gave up 2 bases and J gave up 5 bases; unmatched junction bases: 3. CDR1 LGHDT and CDR2 YNNKEL come from the germline V gene (reference sequence). This CDR3 is CASSQNRGYQPQHF. As DNA, the CDR3 is TGTGCCAGCAGCCAAAACAGGGGATATCAGCCCCAGCATTTT.

V and J are TRBV7-9 and TRBJ2-3; D might be TRBD1 (6 bases). This CDR3 is 15 amino acids long. V lost 5 bases, J lost 0 bases, and 12 bases lay in between. The germline V gene encodes CDR1 SEHNR and CDR2 FQNEAQ (reference sequence). The chain's CDR3 is CASSPDRLSTDTQYF. The CDR3 region has the DNA TGTGCCAGCAGCCCCGACAGGCTTAGCACAGATACGCAGTATTTT. Based on the CDR3 plus reference TRBV7-9 and TRBJ2-3, the full variable domain is DTGVSQNPRHKITKRGQNVTFRCDPISEHNRLYWYRQTLGQGPEFLTYFQNEAQLEKSRLLSDRFSAERPKGSFSTLEIQRTEQGDSAMYLCASSPDRLSTDTQYFGPGTRLTVL.

This clonotype occurred a few times. This chain joins TRBV7-2 and TRBJ1-4; 11 bases are a match to TRBD1. Germline CDR1 is SGHTA and CDR2 is FQGNSA. V shed 6 bases and J 10 bases; nucleotides not matched to a gene: 10. This CDR3 comprises 15 residues. The DNA for the CDR3 is TGTGCCAGCAGATCTGGACAGGGGGCGCGAGGAAAACTGTTTTTT. Translating gives CASRSGQGARGKLFF.

This chain links TRBV20-1 with TRBJ2-7, with TRBD2 matching over 8 bases. The germline V gene has CDR1 DFQATT and CDR2 SNEGSKA (reference sequence). Trimming took 6 bases from V and 3 from J; bases not matched to a gene: 4. This CDR3 has 12 amino acids. In nucleotides, the CDR3 is TGCAGTGCCCGGGGACTAGTCTACGAGCAGTACTTC. This translates into CSARGLVYEQYF.